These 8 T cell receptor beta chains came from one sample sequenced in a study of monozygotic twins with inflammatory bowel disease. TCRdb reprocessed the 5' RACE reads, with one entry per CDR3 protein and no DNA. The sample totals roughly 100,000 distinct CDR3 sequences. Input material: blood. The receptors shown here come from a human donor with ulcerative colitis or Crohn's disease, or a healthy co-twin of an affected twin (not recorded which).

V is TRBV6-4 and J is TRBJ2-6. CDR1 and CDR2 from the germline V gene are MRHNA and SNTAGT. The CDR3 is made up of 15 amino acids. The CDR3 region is CASSSDSSGANVLTF.

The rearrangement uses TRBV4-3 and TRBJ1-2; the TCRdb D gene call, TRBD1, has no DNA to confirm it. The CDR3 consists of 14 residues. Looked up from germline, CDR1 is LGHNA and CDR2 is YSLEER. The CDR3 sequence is CASSQWTGEGGYTF.

The CDR3 loop reads CASSQSGGRAAYEQYF. The chain carries TRBV18 and TRBJ2-7; the TRBD2 assignment by TCRdb is unverifiable without DNA. Germline CDR1 and CDR2: KGHSH and LQKENI. The CDR3 has 16 amino acids.

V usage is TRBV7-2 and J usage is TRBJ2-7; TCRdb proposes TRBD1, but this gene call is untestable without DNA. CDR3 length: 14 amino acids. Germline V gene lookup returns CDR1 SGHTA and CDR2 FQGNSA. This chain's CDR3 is CASSSRTGSYEQYF.

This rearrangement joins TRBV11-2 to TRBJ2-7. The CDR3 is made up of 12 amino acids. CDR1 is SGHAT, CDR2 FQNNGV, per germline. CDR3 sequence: CASSLATYEQYF.

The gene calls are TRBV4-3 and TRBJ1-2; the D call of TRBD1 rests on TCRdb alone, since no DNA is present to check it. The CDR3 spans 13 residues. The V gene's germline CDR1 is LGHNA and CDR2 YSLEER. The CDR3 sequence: CASSHVGGYGYTF.

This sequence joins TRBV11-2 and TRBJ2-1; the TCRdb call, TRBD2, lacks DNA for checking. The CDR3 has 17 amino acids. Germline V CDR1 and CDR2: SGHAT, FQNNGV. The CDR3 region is CASSLGGVHTSGTEQFF.

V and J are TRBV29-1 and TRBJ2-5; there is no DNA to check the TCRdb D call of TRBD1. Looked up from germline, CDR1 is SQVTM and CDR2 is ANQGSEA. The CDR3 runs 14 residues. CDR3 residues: CSVEPTGNQETQYF.